This T cell receptor beta chain was identified in a study of blood T cells in healthy people across ages. This clonotype has at least ten counts. Germline V lookup: CDR1 SQVTM, CDR2 ANQGSEA. This CDR3 has 14 residues. Germline trimming cut 7 bases from V and 5 bases from J; bases unmatched to any gene: 14. A sample-barcoded 5' primer and a J-beta primer mix were used in a second PCR of about 6 to 11 cycles. TCRdb reprocessed the 5' RACE reads via MiXCR and lists one record per CDR3 protein. Seen here are some 1.7 million distinct CDR3 sequences, roughly 27% observed once, and the top ten hold about 7.7%.

Sequenced: blood. The clonotype was recovered from a woman aged 25-40 years in good health. This rearrangement joins TRBV29-1 to TRBJ2-7; 7 bases are a match to TRBD1. CDR3 DNA: TGCAGCGCGACCAACAGGGGTATTTCCCACGAGCAGTACTTC. This codes for CSATNRGISHEQYF.